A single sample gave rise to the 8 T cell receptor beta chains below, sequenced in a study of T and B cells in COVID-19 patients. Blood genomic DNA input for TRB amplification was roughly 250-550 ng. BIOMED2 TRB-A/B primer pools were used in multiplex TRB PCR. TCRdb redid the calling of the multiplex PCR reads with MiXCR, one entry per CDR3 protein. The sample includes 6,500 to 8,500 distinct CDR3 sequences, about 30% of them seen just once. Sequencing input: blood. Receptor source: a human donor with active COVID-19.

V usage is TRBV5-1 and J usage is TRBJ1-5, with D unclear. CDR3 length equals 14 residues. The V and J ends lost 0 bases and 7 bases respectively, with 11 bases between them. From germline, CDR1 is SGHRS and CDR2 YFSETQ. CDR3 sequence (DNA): TGCGCCAGCAGCTTGGCCGGGAGCCACCAGCCCCAGCATTTT. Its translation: CASSLAGSHQPQHF.

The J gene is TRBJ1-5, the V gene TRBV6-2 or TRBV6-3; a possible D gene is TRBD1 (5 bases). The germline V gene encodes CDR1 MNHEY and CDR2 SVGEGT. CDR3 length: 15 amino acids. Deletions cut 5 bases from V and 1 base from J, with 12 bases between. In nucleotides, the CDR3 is TGTGCCAGCAGTGCCTCAGGGTCAAGCAATCAGCCCCAGCATTTT. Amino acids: CASSASGSSNQPQHF.

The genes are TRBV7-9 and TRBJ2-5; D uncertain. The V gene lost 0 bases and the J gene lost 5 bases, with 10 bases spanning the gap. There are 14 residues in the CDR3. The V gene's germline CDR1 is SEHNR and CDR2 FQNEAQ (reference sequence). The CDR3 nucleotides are TGTGCCAGCAGCTTAGCGGCTGGTGGGGAGACCCAGTACTTC. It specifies CASSLAAGGETQYF. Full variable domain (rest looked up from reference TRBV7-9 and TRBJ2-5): DTGVSQNPRHKITKRGQNVTFRCDPISEHNRLYWYRQTLGQGPEFLTYFQNEAQLEKSRLLSDRFSAERPKGSFSTLEIQRTEQGDSAMYLCASSLAAGGETQYFGPGTRLLVL.

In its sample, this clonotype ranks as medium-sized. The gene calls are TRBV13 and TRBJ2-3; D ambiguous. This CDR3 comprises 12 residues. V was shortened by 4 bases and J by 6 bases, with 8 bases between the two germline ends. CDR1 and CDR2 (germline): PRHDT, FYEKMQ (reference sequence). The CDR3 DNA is TGTGCCAGCAGCTCAAACCGGGATACGCAGTATTTT. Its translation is CASSSNRDTQYF.

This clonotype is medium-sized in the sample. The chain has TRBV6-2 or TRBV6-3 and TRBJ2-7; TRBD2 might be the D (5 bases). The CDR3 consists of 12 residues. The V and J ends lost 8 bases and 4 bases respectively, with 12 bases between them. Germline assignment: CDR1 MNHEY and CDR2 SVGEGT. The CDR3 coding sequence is TGTGCCAGCGGGAGCACGGAATACGAGCAGTACTTC. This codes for CASGSTEYEQYF.

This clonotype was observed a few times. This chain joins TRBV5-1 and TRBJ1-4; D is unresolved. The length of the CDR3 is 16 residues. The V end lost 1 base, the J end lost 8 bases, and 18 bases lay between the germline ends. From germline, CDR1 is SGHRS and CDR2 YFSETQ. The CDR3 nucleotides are TGCGCCAGCAGCTTGTTATTTCGGTTGATGGGCGAAAAACTGTTTTTT. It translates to CASSLLFRLMGEKLFF.

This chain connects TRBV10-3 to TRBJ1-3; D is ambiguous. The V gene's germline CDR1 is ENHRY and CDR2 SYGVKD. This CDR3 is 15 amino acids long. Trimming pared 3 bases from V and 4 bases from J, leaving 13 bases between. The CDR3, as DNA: TGTGCCATCAGTGATCTCGAACGGGGAGGAAACACCATATATTTT. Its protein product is CAISDLERGGNTIYF.

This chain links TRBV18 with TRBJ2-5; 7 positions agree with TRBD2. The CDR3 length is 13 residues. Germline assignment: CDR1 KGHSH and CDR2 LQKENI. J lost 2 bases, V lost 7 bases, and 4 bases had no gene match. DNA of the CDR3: TGTGCCAGCTTGGGGACTACTCAAGAGACCCAGTACTTC. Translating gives CASLGTTQETQYF.